The 22 T cell receptor beta chains listed next were all sequenced from one sample in a study of T cells in narcolepsy. TCRdb's table, derived via immunoSEQ multiplex PCR, lists solely in-frame clones and lacks some. The repertoire holds approximately 26,000 clones, with 70% to 85% as singletons. Sequencing used memory (CD45RA-) CD4+ T cells from blood. These receptors came from a human donor in good health.

By frequency in the sample, this clone is medium-sized. The chain recombines TRBV7-2 with TRBJ1-5, with D possibly matching TRBD1 (6 bases). This CDR3 region has 14 residues. Germline CDR1 SGHTA, CDR2 FQGNSA. The ends were cut back, 5 bases at V and 2 bases at J, with 10 bases in the middle. CDR3 residues: CASSPAGGNQPQHF. In nucleotides, the CDR3 is TGTGCCAGCAGCCCAGCAGGGGGCAATCAGCCCCAGCATTTT.

This clone has just one count. The rearrangement uses TRBV5-1 and TRBJ1-1, with a tentative D call TRBD1 (5 bases). The germline gives CDR1 SGHRS, CDR2 YFSETQ. V was clipped by 0 bases and J by 5 bases, with 20 bases between them. CDR3 length: 17 amino acids. CDR3 coding DNA: TGCGCCAGCAGCTTGGCGGGGCAGGGCGTGATGGGGACTGAAGCTTTCTTT. Amino acids: CASSLAGQGVMGTEAFF. Variable domain in full (rest from reference TRBV5-1 and TRBJ1-1): KAGVTQTPRYLIKTRGQQVTLSCSPISGHRSVSWYQQTPGQGLQFLFEYFSETQRNKGNFPGRFSGRQFSNSRSEMNVSTLELGDSALYLCASSLAGQGVMGTEAFFGQGTRLTVV.

V is TRBV30 and J is TRBJ1-5; the D is unclear. The CDR3 is 13 amino acids. V was clipped by 1 base and J by 5 bases, with 9 bases between them. Germline V gene lookup returns CDR1 GTSNPN and CDR2 SVGIG (reference sequence). For the CDR3, the DNA is TGTGCCTGGAGTGGGGAGGGTCATCAGCCCCAGCATTTT. Encoded protein: CAWSGEGHQPQHF.

The rearrangement links TRBV28 to TRBJ1-5; D perhaps matches TRBD1 (6 bases). Trimming stripped 6 bases from V and 3 bases from J, with 15 bases between. Germline V lookup: CDR1 MDHEN, CDR2 SYDVKM. The CDR3 loop spans 15 amino acids. The chain's CDR3 is CASRGARDINQPQHF. The CDR3 bases are TGTGCCAGCAGGGGGGCCCGGGACATCAATCAGCCCCAGCATTTT.

This clone was seen just once. The rearrangement joins TRBV28 to TRBJ2-5; 8 bases map to TRBD2. The J call is uncertain, as TRBJ2-7 better fits the DNA end. The CDR3 has 19 residues. In germline, CDR1 is MDHEN, CDR2 SYDVKM. The CDR3 loop reads CASRGQSGKIVAGSYEQYF. As DNA, the CDR3 is TGTGCCAGCAGGGGCCAGTCCGGGAAGATAGTAGCGGGATCCTACGAGCAGTACTTC.

This chain connects TRBV5-1 to TRBJ2-7; D is undetermined. Deletions cut 4 bases from V and 3 bases from J, with 8 bases between. The CDR3 sequence is 12 residues long. Germline V gene sequence: CDR1 SGHRS, CDR2 YFSETQ. The CDR3, as DNA: TGCGCCAGCAGCCCGGAAAGCTACGAGCAGTACTTC. Protein sequence: CASSPESYEQYF.

This chain joins TRBV7-3 and TRBJ2-5; weak D call: TRBD2 (5 bases). This CDR3 region has 13 residues. The germline CDR1 and CDR2 sequences are SGHTA and FQGTGA. Trimming stripped 5 bases from V and 5 bases from J, with 12 bases between. CDR3 protein: CASSMGAGETQYF. The CDR3 DNA sequence: TGTGCCAGCAGCATGGGAGCCGGGGAGACCCAGTACTTC.

V and J are TRBV30 and TRBJ2-5; no reliable D call. There are 14 residues in the CDR3. Germline CDR1 is GTSNPN and CDR2 is SVGIG (reference sequence). Trimming pared 0 bases from V and 1 base from J, leaving 9 bases between. The CDR3 is CAWSVGHFQETQYF. CDR3 DNA sequence: TGTGCCTGGAGTGTAGGCCACTTCCAAGAGACCCAGTACTTC.

This chain joins TRBV25-1 and TRBJ2-3; D remains unclear. This CDR3 comprises 11 residues. Germline assignment: CDR1 MGHDK and CDR2 SYGVNS. Trimming stripped 6 bases from V and 2 bases from J, with 3 bases between. CDR3 loop: CASSNTDTQYF. The CDR3, as DNA: TGTGCCAGCAGCAACACAGATACGCAGTATTTT. The whole variable domain, remainder taken from reference TRBV25-1 and TRBJ2-3, is EADIYQTPRYLVIGTGKKITLECSQTMGHDKMYWYQQDPGMELHLIHYSYGVNSTEKGDLSSESTVSRIRTEHFPLTLESARPSHTSQYLCASSNTDTQYFGPGTRLTVL.

This clone was detected only a few times. The chain recombines TRBV28 with TRBJ1-2, with a possible D match to TRBD1 (5 bases). Trimming stripped 6 bases from V and 8 bases from J, with 16 bases between. CDR3 length: 13 amino acids. CDR1 and CDR2 from the germline V gene are MDHEN and SYDVKM. CDR3: CASRPPTVEGYTF. For the CDR3, the DNA is TGTGCCAGCAGACCCCCGACAGTGGAAGGCTACACCTTC.

A single count supports this clone. The CDR3 region is CASSLAPNQPQHF. The CDR3 coding sequence is TGTGCCAGCAGCTTAGCCCCGAATCAGCCCCAGCATTTT. This rearrangement joins TRBV7-2 to TRBJ1-5; D not certain. The V end was cut by 0 bases, the J end by 4 bases, with 4 bases between. The CDR3 spans 13 residues. The germline V gene encodes CDR1 SGHTA and CDR2 FQGNSA.

V and J are TRBV7-2 and TRBJ2-1; D might be TRBD2 (6 bases). Per the germline V gene, CDR1 is SGHTA and CDR2 is FQGNSA. The germline V and J ends were trimmed by 7 bases and 1 base, with 11 bases remaining between them. The CDR3 contains 14 residues. CDR3 DNA sequence: TGTGCCAGCACCCAAGGGAGGTCCTACAATGAGCAGTTCTTC. Amino acids: CASTQGRSYNEQFF.

V is TRBV18 and J is TRBJ2-3; D gene unclear. The CDR3 is made up of 15 amino acids. Germline V gives CDR1 KGHSH, CDR2 LQKENI. Trimming took off 8 bases at V and 0 bases at J, with 15 bases between the two ends. The CDR3 loop is CASAVVAGSTDTQYF. DNA of the CDR3: TGTGCCAGCGCGGTCGTGGCAGGTAGCACAGATACGCAGTATTTT.

This chain connects TRBV6-6 to TRBJ1-1; no clear D gene. Germline-derived CDR1 and CDR2 are MNHNY and SVGAGI (reference sequence). The CDR3 is 13 amino acids. V lost 6 bases and J lost 1, with 9 bases in between. CDR3 bases: TGTGCCAGCAGGATAAAAGGGAACACTGAAGCTTTCTTT. Translated, it gives CASRIKGNTEAFF.

V and J are TRBV19 and TRBJ2-3, with D tentatively TRBD1 (5 bases). Deletions cut 0 bases from V and 1 base from J, with 14 bases between. The CDR3 contains 17 residues. Germline V gene lookup returns CDR1 LNHDA and CDR2 SQIVND (reference sequence). The CDR3 coding sequence is TGTGCCAGTAGTATAGATCCATCAGGGCTGGGCACAGATACGCAGTATTTT. Residues: CASSIDPSGLGTDTQYF.

This clone was counted between two and nine times. V and J are TRBV5-6 and TRBJ2-1; 9 bases are a match to TRBD2. Unmatched junction bases numbered 4, after V lost 0 bases and J lost 3 bases. Germline V gene sequence: CDR1 SGHDT, CDR2 YYEEEE. The CDR3 runs to 16 residues. CDR3 sequence: CASSLVGTSNYNEQFF. The DNA for the CDR3 is TGTGCCAGCAGCTTGGTGGGGACTAGCAACTACAATGAGCAGTTCTTC.

The rearrangement links TRBV18 to TRBJ1-3, with D unclear. The ends were cut back, 5 bases at V and 4 bases at J, with 15 bases in the middle. This CDR3 region has 15 residues. Germline loops: CDR1 KGHSH, CDR2 LQKENI. DNA of the CDR3: TGTGCCAGCTCATCCTACCAGGTTTCAGGAAACACCATATATTTT. It is translated as CASSSYQVSGNTIYF.

J is TRBJ2-7 and V is TRBV5-1, with TRBD2 matching 9 bases. The trim removed 4 bases at V and 3 bases at J, leaving 8 bases unmatched. Germline V CDR1 and CDR2: SGHRS, YFSETQ. The CDR3 totals 15 residues. In DNA, the CDR3 is TGCGCCAGCAGCCTCGGGACTAGCACAATCTACGAGCAGTACTTC. This encodes CASSLGTSTIYEQYF. Looking up the rest from reference TRBV5-1 and TRBJ2-7 gives the full variable domain: KAGVTQTPRYLIKTRGQQVTLSCSPISGHRSVSWYQQTPGQGLQFLFEYFSETQRNKGNFPGRFSGRQFSNSRSEMNVSTLELGDSALYLCASSLGTSTIYEQYFGPGTRLTVT.

The chain has TRBV18 and TRBJ2-3; D is unclear. Germline loops: CDR1 KGHSH, CDR2 LQKENI. CDR3 length: 14 residues. Trimming took off 0 bases at V and 3 bases at J, with 7 bases between the two ends. The CDR3, as DNA: TGTGCCAGCTCACCACCCTTTGGTACAGATACGCAGTATTTT. Residues: CASSPPFGTDTQYF.

This chain joins TRBV7-9 and TRBJ2-3; D possibly corresponds to TRBD2 (5 bases). CDR3 length: 15 amino acids. CDR1 is SEHNR and CDR2 is FQNEAQ in the germline V gene (reference sequence). V was shortened by 4 bases and J by 2 bases, with 13 bases between the two germline ends. The CDR3 sequence: CASSSRGGFTDTQYF. The CDR3 region has the DNA TGTGCCAGCAGCTCCCGAGGCGGGTTCACAGATACGCAGTATTTT.

The chain employs TRBV12-5 and TRBJ1-3; unclear D gene. Looked up from germline, CDR1 is LGHNT and CDR2 is FRNRAP. This CDR3 is 12 amino acids long. Trimming shortened V by 1 base and J by 3 bases, and 1 base separated the two germline ends. In nucleotides, the CDR3 is TGTGCTAGTGGTTTGGATGGAAACACCATATATTTT. Translation: CASGLDGNTIYF.

CDR3 DNA sequence: TGTGCCTGGAGTTCGGACAGTGTCAATCAGCCCCAGCATTTT. Translated, it gives CAWSSDSVNQPQHF. V usage is TRBV30 and J usage is TRBJ1-5; the D gene is possibly TRBD1 (6 bases). The germline V gene encodes CDR1 GTSNPN and CDR2 SVGIG (reference sequence). Trimming removed 2 bases at V and 3 bases at J, with 11 bases between. This CDR3 region has 14 residues.